This entry concerns a single T cell receptor (beta chain). Its target antigen remains unknown. No base-level quality is on record; no much larger clone is a single base apart. From its cysteine to its phenylalanine, the CDR3 spans 19 amino acids. Only the CDR3 DNA is retained, 57 bases long and in frame from the first base. For CDR1 and CDR2, the germline V gene (reference sequence) lists GTSNPN and SVGIG. V ends up 2 bases short and J 1 base short, with an unmatched junction base count of 15. The CDR3 regions of human TCRbeta chains were analyzed by immunosequencing. The published analysis was carried out like this. TCRs in the repertoires were compared against a reference library of SARS-CoV-2-specific TCRs that had been generated with the MIRA antigen-specificity platform. Breadth was defined as the fraction of unique TCRs that were SARS-CoV-2-associated, and depth was defined as the fraction of total T cells that were SARS-CoV-2-associated. Using the MIRA data, every spike-specific TCR was mapped to the spike region that the TCR reacted to and assigned to either a CD4 or a CD8 class. Log10-transformed breadth and depth values were compared by one-way ANOVA with Sidak's multiple comparisons tests. Drawn from immuneACCESS, this table holds only the in-frame rearrangements with V and J called that TCRdb kept. Clones are partly lost; checked studies trace under half to an unresolved V gene and leave the rest unexplained. That table gives V, J and clone size, and the DNA gave D and trimming. This sample comprises 150,000 to 180,000 clones, approximately 90% of them detected only once. Of the sample, 1.5% falls within the top ten clones.

This entry comes from a study of T cell responses to AZD1222 COVID-19 vaccine (dated by TCRdb to the early 2020s). About the full investigation: A total of about 240 trial participants underwent TCR sequencing, of whom nearly 210 received two doses of AZD1222 and around 25 received two doses of the MenACWY control vaccine. Enrollment into the trials was organized by age into subgroups of 18-55, 56-69 and 70-plus years, and those subgroups contained roughly 160, 29 and 62 TCR-sequenced participants, respectively. Broader findings and caveats from the paper: After two AZD1222 doses, both the breadth and the depth of spike-specific TCRs were significantly higher than at day 0 and than in MenACWY recipients. Epitopes outside the regions mutated in the B.1.351 and B.1.1.7 variants were reportedly recognized by nearly half of the unique spike-specific TCRs. The vaccine-associated CD4 TCRs covered the entire spike protein, and the dominant responses fell in regions 160-218 and 743-854. In the small 56-69-year group, the increase in depth fell short of significance, most likely because of low power. Conclusions about previously exposed vaccinees are limited, since just 5 or 6 AZD1222 recipients were seropositive for SARS-CoV-2 at baseline. No day 14 peak-response samples were available, so repertoires were characterized only after the peak T cell response. Most participants were white British and females outnumbered males, and the authors suggested that clonal diversity may have been underestimated.

Explained via the paper, the time point label denotes: about 28 days (+/-7) after the second vaccine dose. AZD1222 recipients with second doses at about 4 weeks or about 12 weeks were pooled, because spike-specific TCR depth and breadth did not differ between schedules. The vaccinee samples were drawn from two UK trials, COV001 and COV002, one of which was a single-blind randomized controlled phase 2/3 trial testing AZD1222 (ChAdOx1 nCoV-19) in healthy adults. For TCRbeta chain sequencing, PBMC samples from trial participants were taken at day 0 and at day 28 after the second dose. The sequence is built from TRBV30 and TRBJ1-5; TRBD1 matches 9 bases in the middle. The TCR was taken from an adult who received the AZD1222 COVID-19 vaccine. Sequencing was performed on peripheral blood, taken 28 days after the second AZD1222 dose. The CDR3 in this case is CAWSKVEGQGLRSNQPQHF. The DNA sequence is given as TGTGCCTGGAGTAAGGTCGAGGGACAGGGATTGAGAAGCAATCAGCCCCAGCATTTT. Reference TRBV30 and TRBJ1-5 proteins supply the regions before and after the CDR3; the full variable domain is: SQTIHQWPATLVQPVGSPLSLECTVEGTSNPNLYWYRQAAGRGLQLLFYSVGIGQISSEVPQNLSASRPQDRQFILSSKKLLLSDSGFYLCAWSKVEGQGLRSNQPQHFGDGTRLSIL.